Included here is one T cell receptor (beta chain) sequence, with context. Its antigen is currently unknown. The data stem from a study of T cell responses to AZD1222 COVID-19 vaccine. Study-wide results and caveats: The repertoires were collected only after the peak T cell response. When two AZD1222 doses had been given, Spike-specific TCR breadth and depth rose. The reported proportion of spike-specific TCRs targeting unmutated variant regions was nearly half. Donors were largely white British and mainly female; clonal diversity was possibly underestimated.

J lost 6 bases, V lost 7 bases, and 17 bases had no gene match. The germline gives CDR1 MDHEN, CDR2 SYDVKM. The CDR3 contains 17 residues. TCRdb's copy holds only in-frame clones and misses some; the assay was immunoSEQ multiplex PCR. Altogether about 120,000 clones are present, approximately 84% being singletons, with the ten largest covering around 24%. The rearrangement links TRBV28 to TRBJ2-3; TRBD1 matches 9 bases. This sequence originates from an adult in good health. The sequenced sample was peripheral blood, obtained on day 0 of AZD1222 vaccination. CDR3 amino acids: CASTSPAGTGTGDTQYF. In DNA form, the CDR3 reads TGTGCCAGCACCTCACCTGCCGGGACAGGGACTGGGGATACGCAGTATTTT.